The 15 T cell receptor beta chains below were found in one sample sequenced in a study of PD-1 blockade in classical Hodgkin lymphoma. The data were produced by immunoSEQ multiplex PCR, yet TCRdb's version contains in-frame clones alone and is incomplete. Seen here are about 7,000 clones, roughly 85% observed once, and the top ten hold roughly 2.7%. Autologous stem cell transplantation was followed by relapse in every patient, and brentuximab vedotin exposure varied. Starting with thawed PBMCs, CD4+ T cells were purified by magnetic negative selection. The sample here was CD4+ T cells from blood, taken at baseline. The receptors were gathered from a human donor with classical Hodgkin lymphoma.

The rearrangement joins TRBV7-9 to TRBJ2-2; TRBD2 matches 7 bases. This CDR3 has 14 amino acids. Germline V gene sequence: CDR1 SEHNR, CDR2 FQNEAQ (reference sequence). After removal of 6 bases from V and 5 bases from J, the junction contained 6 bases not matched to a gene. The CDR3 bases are TGTGCCAGCAGGTTCGGGGGAGGGACCGGGGAGCTGTTTTTT. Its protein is CASRFGGGTGELFF.

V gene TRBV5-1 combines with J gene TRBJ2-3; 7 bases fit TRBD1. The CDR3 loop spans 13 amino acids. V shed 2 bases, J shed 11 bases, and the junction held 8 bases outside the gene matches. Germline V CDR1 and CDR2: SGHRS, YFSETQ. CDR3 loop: CASSFLRQGMQYF. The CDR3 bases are TGCGCCAGCAGCTTTTTACGACAGGGCATGCAGTATTTT.

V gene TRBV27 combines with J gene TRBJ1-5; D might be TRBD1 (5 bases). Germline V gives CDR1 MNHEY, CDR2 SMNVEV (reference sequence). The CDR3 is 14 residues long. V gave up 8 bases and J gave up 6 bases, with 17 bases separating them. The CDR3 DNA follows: TGTGCCAGCCGTCGGGCAGGGTACGGTCAGCCCCAGCATTTT. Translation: CASRRAGYGQPQHF.

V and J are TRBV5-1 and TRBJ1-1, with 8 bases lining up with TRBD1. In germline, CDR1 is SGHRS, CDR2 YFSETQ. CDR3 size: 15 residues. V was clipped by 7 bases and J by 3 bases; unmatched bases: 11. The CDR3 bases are TGCGCCAGCCAAGCAGGGGGCTTTTTGGACACTGAAGCTTTCTTT. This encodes CASQAGGFLDTEAFF.

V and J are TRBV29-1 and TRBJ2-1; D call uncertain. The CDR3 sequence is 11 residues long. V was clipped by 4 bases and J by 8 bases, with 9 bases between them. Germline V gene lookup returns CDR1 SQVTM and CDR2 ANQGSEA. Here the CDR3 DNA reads TGCAGCGTTGGTTCATCGGATGAGCAGTTCTTC. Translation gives CSVGSSDEQFF.

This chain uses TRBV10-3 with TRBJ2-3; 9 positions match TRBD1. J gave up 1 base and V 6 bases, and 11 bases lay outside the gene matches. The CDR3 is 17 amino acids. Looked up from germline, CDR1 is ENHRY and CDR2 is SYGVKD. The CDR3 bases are TGTGCCATCAGCGAAGGGACAGGGAGAGGGGGCACAGATACGCAGTATTTT. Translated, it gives CAISEGTGRGGTDTQYF.

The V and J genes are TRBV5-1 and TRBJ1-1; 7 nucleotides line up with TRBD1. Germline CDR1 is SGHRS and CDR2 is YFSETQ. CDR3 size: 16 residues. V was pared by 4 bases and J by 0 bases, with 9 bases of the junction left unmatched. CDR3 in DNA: TGCGCCAGCAGCCCCGGAGGTGACAGGGTGAACACTGAAGCTTTCTTT. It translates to CASSPGGDRVNTEAFF.

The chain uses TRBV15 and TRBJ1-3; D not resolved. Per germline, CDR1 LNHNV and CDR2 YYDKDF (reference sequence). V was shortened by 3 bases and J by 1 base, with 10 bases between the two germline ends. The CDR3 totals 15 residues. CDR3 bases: TGTGCCACCAGCAGCGTAGGGCCGTCTGGAAACACCATATATTTT. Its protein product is CATSSVGPSGNTIYF. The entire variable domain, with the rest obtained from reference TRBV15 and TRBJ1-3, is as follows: DAMVIQNPRYQVTQFGKPVTLSCSQTLNHNVMYWYQQKSSQAPKLLFHYYDKDFNNEADTPDNFQSRRPNTSFCFLDIRSPGLGDTAMYLCATSSVGPSGNTIYFGEGSWLTVV.

The CDR3 coding sequence is TGCGCCAGCAGCCAAGATTCCCCTAGCGGGAGGTTCACCGGGGAGCTGTTTTTT. This codes for CASSQDSPSGRFTGELFF. V is TRBV4-1 and J is TRBJ2-2; TRBD2 matches 11 bases. The CDR3 sequence is 18 residues long. The V segment lost 0 bases and the J segment 4 bases; nucleotides outside the gene matches: 7. Germline V lookup: CDR1 MGHRA, CDR2 YSYEKL.

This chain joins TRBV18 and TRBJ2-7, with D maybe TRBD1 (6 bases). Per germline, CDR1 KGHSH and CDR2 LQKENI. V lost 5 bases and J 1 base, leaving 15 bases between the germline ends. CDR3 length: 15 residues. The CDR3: CASSSSGQSSYEQYF. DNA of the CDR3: TGTGCCAGCTCATCCTCAGGACAGTCTTCCTACGAGCAGTACTTC.

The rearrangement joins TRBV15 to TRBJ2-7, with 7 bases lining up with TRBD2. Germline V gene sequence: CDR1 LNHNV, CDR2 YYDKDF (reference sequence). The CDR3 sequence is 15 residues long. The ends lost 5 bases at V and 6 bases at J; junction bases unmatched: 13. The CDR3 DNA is TGTGCCACCAGCCCCTTAGGGGAGGGCACGGGCGAGCAGTACTTC. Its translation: CATSPLGEGTGEQYF.

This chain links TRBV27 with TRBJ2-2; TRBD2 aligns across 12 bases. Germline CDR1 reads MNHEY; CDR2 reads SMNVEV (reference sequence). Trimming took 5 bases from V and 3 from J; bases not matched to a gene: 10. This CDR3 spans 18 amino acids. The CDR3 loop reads CASSPKTSGRWDTGELFF. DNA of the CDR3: TGTGCCAGCAGTCCTAAGACTAGCGGGAGATGGGACACCGGGGAGCTGTTTTTT.

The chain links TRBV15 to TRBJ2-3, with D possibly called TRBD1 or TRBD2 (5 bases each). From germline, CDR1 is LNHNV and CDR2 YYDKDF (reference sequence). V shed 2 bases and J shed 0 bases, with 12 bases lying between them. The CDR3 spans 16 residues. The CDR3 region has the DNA TGTGCCACCAGCAGACGGGACGTTTCTAGCACAGATACGCAGTATTTT. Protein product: CATSRRDVSSTDTQYF.

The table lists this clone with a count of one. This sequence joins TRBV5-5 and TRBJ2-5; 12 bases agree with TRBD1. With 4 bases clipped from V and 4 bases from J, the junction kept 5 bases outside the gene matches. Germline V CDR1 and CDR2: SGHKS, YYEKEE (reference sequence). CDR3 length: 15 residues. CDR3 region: CASSAGQGATETQYF. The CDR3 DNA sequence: TGTGCCAGCAGCGCGGGACAGGGGGCCACAGAGACCCAGTACTTC.

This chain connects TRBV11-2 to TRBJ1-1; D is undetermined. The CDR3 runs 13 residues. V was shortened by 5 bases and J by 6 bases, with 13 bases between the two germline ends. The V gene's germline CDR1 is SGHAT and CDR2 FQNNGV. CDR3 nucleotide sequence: TGTGCCAGCAGCCTCTTCGGGCCCGCTGAAGCTTTCTTT. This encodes CASSLFGPAEAFF.